These T cell receptor beta chains were read from a single sample in a study of OX40 agonist ivuxolimab in advanced cancers. The protocol was immunoSEQ multiplex PCR, while the TCRdb copy is restricted to in-frame clones and leaves out a portion. The repertoire consists of approximately 77,000 clones, with about 90% occurring once and the leading ten covering 0.53%. The material was CD4+ or CD8+ T cells sorted from blood, obtained in a trial of the OX40 agonist ivuxolimab. The receptors originated from an adult with an advanced solid tumor such as melanoma, head and neck, liver or kidney cancer. CDR3s include the opening cysteine and the closing phenylalanine or tryptophan. The order of the fields is D gene, clone size, J gene, V gene, CDR3 DNA, CDR3 protein. D genes are given only for firm matches. Only some rows state a clone size, as once, few, many or a class for expanded clones.

-	-	TRBJ1-2	TRBV29-1	TGCAGCGTTGAAGACCATCAGGGGAATGGCTACACCTTC	CSVEDHQGNGYTF
TRBD2	-	TRBJ2-2	TRBV7-3	TGTGCCAGCAGCTCTTTAGCGGGAGTGGGTAACGGGGAGCTGTTTTTT	CASSSLAGVGNGELFF
-	-	TRBJ1-1	TRBV27	TGTGCCAGCAGTTTATGGGGTGGCGGCACTGAAGCTTTCTTT	CASSLWGGGTEAFF
TRBD2	once	TRBJ2-5	TRBV5-1	TGCGCCAGCAGCTTGGAGGGTCGAGCGGGAGGTTACCAAGAGACCCAGTACTTC	CASSLEGRAGGYQETQYF
TRBD1	once	TRBJ1-4	TRBV7-9	TGTGCCAGCAGCCGAGGACAGGGGGGAGAAAAACTGTTTTTT	CASSRGQGGEKLFF
TRBD2	-	TRBJ2-3	TRBV7-2	TGTGCCAGCAGCCAACTAGCGTCCGGCACAGATACGCAGTATTTT	CASSQLASGTDTQYF
TRBD2	-	TRBJ2-2	TRBV4-3	TGCGCCAGCAGCCAAGAGGCGGGGGGGAACACCGGGGAGCTGTTTTTT	CASSQEAGGNTGELFF
TRBD1	few	TRBJ1-2	TRBV5-4	TGTGCCAGCACCAGGGGGACGGGACGGTTAGACTATGGCTACACCTTC	CASTRGTGRLDYGYTF
TRBD2	-	TRBJ2-3	TRBV7-2	TGTGCCAGCAGCTTGACTAGCGGGAGTACAGATACGCAGTATTTT	CASSLTSGSTDTQYF
TRBD1	once	TRBJ2-7	TRBV19	TGTGCCAGTAGCCGGGACAGGGCCTACGAGCAGTACTTC	CASSRDRAYEQYF
-	once	TRBJ2-1	TRBV6-4	TGTGCCAGCAGTGACGAAACCGGGGGATACAATGAGCAGTTCTTC	CASSDETGGYNEQFF
TRBD1	-	TRBJ1-3	TRBV7-2	TGTGCCAGCAGCTTTGGACAGGGTGGTTCTGGAAACACCATATATTTT	CASSFGQGGSGNTIYF
-	few	TRBJ1-5	TRBV19	TGTGCCAGTAGTCCACAGGTTAGCAATCAGCCCCAGCATTTT	CASSPQVSNQPQHF
-	-	TRBJ1-2	TRBV6-1	TGTGCTTTAAATAAGGAGGGGGATAGCTATGGCTACACCTTC	CALNKEGDSYGYTF
-	-	TRBJ1-2	TRBV5-1	TGCGCCAGCAGCCCCCAAGCGAGGTCGGGTAACTATGGCTACACCTTC	CASSPQARSGNYGYTF
-	-	TRBJ2-1	TRBV4-1	TGCGCCAGCAGCCAAGATCCGGCAAATTACAATGAGCAGTTCTTC	CASSQDPANYNEQFF
TRBD2	-	TRBJ2-3	TRBV5-4	TGTGCCAGCAGCTTGCGACTAGCGGGAGGGGGCACAGATACGCAGTATTTT	CASSLRLAGGGTDTQYF
TRBD2	-	TRBJ2-5	TRBV7-2	TGTGCCAGCAGCTCAAGCGGGAGAGTAGAGACCCAGTACTTC	CASSSSGRVETQYF
-	-	TRBJ2-1	TRBV11-2	TGTGCCAGCAGCTTAGAATTGCGGGGGCGCTCCTACAATGAGCAGTTCTTC	CASSLELRGRSYNEQFF
-	-	TRBJ1-3	TRBV6-5	TGTGCCAGCAGAGGTCGGTCATCGGGAAACACCATATATTTT	CASRGRSSGNTIYF
TRBD2	-	TRBJ2-3	TRBV7-9	TGTGCCAGCAGCCTTTTAGCGGGTGTCAGCACAGATACGCAGTATTTT	CASSLLAGVSTDTQYF
-	few	TRBJ1-5	TRBV19	TGTGCCAGTAGTATCCCCTTCTACGGAAGGGGCAGGAATCAGCCCCAGCATTTT	CASSIPFYGRGRNQPQHF
TRBD2	-	TRBJ2-1	TRBV4-1	TGCGCCAGCAGCCGGACTAGCGGGAGAGTGTCCTACAATGAGCAGTTCTTC	CASSRTSGRVSYNEQFF
-	once	TRBJ2-2	TRBV5-4	TGTGCCAGCAGCTTCGCACTAGAGGGCACCGGGGAGCTGTTTTTT	CASSFALEGTGELFF
-	-	TRBJ2-1	TRBV9	TGTGCCAGCAGCGTAGTTGGGGCGGGCGATCGATTGGGTGAGCAGTTCTTC	CASSVVGAGDRLGEQFF
-	-	TRBJ2-3	TRBV11-3	TGTGCCAGCAGCCTAGGAAGGCTGGGGGCAGGAGATACGCAGTATTTT	CASSLGRLGAGDTQYF
TRBD2	-	TRBJ2-7	TRBV7-8	TGTGCCAGCAGCTTAGTCGGGACTAGCGGGAGTATCTCTTACGAGCAGTACTTC	CASSLVGTSGSISYEQYF
TRBD2	-	TRBJ2-5	TRBV28	TGTGCCAGCAGTTGGGGACTAGCGGGAGGGCCGGAGACCCAGTACTTC	CASSWGLAGGPETQYF